One sample yielded the 29 T cell receptor beta chains listed below, sequenced in a study of T cells in Graves' hyperthyroidism and ophthalmopathy. TCR beta CDR3 sequences were amplified from RNA transcripts. Carried out on the TCR CDR3, a first-round RT-PCR used the HTBI primer set. One entry per CDR3 protein results from TCRdb running MiXCR on the multiplex PCR reads. The sample lists about 540,000 distinct CDR3 sequences; roughly 46% were seen once. The specimen was peripheral blood or thyroid tissue (not recorded which). These receptors originate from a woman aged 18 to 35 with Graves' hyperthyroidism.

The chain is built from TRBV25-1 and TRBJ2-2; D is perhaps TRBD2 (6 bases). The CDR3 runs 14 residues. V was trimmed by 4 bases and J by 3 bases, leaving 9 bases between them. Germline CDR1 and CDR2: MGHDK and SYGVNS. This CDR3 is CASSAAGHTGELFF. CDR3 sequence (DNA): TGTGCCAGCAGTGCTGCGGGACACACCGGGGAGCTGTTTTTT.

This clonotype was seen at least ten times. The chain is built from TRBV2 and TRBJ2-5; 7 positions agree with TRBD1. J lost 4 bases, V lost 4 bases, and 3 bases had no gene match. The CDR3 runs to 13 residues. Germline V CDR1 and CDR2: SNHLY, FYNNEI. The CDR3 loop is CASSGTGRETQYF. DNA of the CDR3: TGTGCCAGCAGTGGGACAGGTAGAGAGACCCAGTACTTC.

This clonotype was observed a handful of times. The chain carries TRBV7-3 and TRBJ1-2; D not certain. The germline CDR1 and CDR2 sequences are SGHTA and FQGTGA. This CDR3 spans 12 amino acids. V was clipped by 1 base and J by 6 bases, with 6 bases between them. The CDR3 sequence is CASSLIWDGYTF. The CDR3 region has the DNA TGTGCCAGCAGCTTAATATGGGATGGCTACACCTTC.

The chain joins TRBV20-1 to TRBJ2-7; D ambiguous. This CDR3 has 12 residues. The germline V gene has CDR1 DFQATT and CDR2 SNEGSKA (reference sequence). Trimming left V 0 bases short and J 6 bases short, with 9 bases between. CDR3 residues: CSARDATSEQYF. In nucleotides, the CDR3 is TGCAGTGCTAGAGATGCTACCTCCGAGCAGTACTTC.

This clonotype was seen a few times. The V gene is TRBV5-1, the J gene TRBJ2-2, with no clear D. The CDR3 extends over 14 amino acids. Trimming stripped 0 bases from V and 1 base from J, with 4 bases between. In germline, CDR1 is SGHRS, CDR2 YFSETQ. The CDR3 here is CASSLVENTGELFF. The DNA for the CDR3 is TGCGCCAGCAGCTTGGTCGAGAACACCGGGGAGCTGTTTTTT.

About this clonotype: Relative to the germline gene, one junction end is altered; a read error may explain this. The J gene is TRBJ2-5, the V gene TRBV2; 7 bases agree with TRBD1. Per the germline V gene, CDR1 is SNHLY and CDR2 is FYNNEI. There are 15 residues in the CDR3. CDR3 loop: CASSELQGPQETQYF. For the CDR3, the DNA is TGCGCCAGCAGCGAATTACAGGGGCCCCAAGAGACCCAGTACTTC.

The rearrangement links TRBV5-4 to TRBJ1-4; TRBD1 might be the D (5 bases). V shed 5 bases and J shed 7 bases, with 24 bases lying between them. CDR3 length: 17 residues. Germline CDR1 and CDR2: SGHNT and YYREEE (reference sequence). The CDR3 nucleotides are TGTGCCAGCAGTGATGAAGCTGTGAGGAAGAGGGGTGAAAAACTGTTTTTT. Translating it yields CASSDEAVRKRGEKLFF.

In this sample, this clonotype turned up many times. The CDR3 coding sequence is TGTGCCAGCAGCTTATCCGACGAGGACGCTTTCTTT. Amino acids: CASSLSDEDAFF. This sequence joins TRBV7-9 and TRBJ1-1; no clear D gene. The V end lost 2 bases, the J end lost 11 bases, and 12 bases lay between the germline ends. The CDR3 length is 12 residues. CDR1 and CDR2 (germline): SEHNR, FQNEAQ (reference sequence). The full variable domain, completed using reference TRBV7-9 and TRBJ1-1, is DTGVSQNPRHKITKRGQNVTFRCDPISEHNRLYWYRQTLGQGPEFLTYFQNEAQLEKSRLLSDRFSAERPKGSFSTLEIQRTEQGDSAMYLCASSLSDEDAFFGQGTRLTVV.

This clonotype was counted a few times. This chain joins TRBV14 and TRBJ2-7; D unclear. This CDR3 has 14 residues. The V gene's germline CDR1 is SGHDN and CDR2 FVKESK. Trimming removed 4 bases at V and 3 bases at J, with 13 bases between. CDR3 sequence (DNA): TGTGCCAGCAGCCCAGAAAGGTTGAGCTACGAGCAGTACTTC. Amino acids: CASSPERLSYEQYF. The entire variable domain, with the rest obtained from reference TRBV14 and TRBJ2-7, is as follows: EAGVTQFPSHSVIEKGQTVTLRCDPISGHDNLYWYRRVMGKEIKFLLHFVKESKQDESGMPNNRFLAERTGGTYSTLKVQPAELEDSGVYFCASSPERLSYEQYFGPGTRLTVT.

This clonotype was counted at least ten times. Here the CDR3 reads CASIPGDQETQYF. The CDR3 DNA sequence: TGTGCCAGCATCCCGGGAGATCAAGAGACCCAGTACTTC. The rearrangement links TRBV2 to TRBJ2-5, with D perhaps TRBD2 (6 bases). Germline CDR1 reads SNHLY; CDR2 reads FYNNEI. The CDR3 covers 13 residues. Trimming shortened V by 7 bases and J by 2 bases, and 11 bases separated the two germline ends. The entire variable domain, with the rest obtained from reference TRBV2 and TRBJ2-5, is as follows: EPEVTQTPSHQVTQMGQEVILRCVPISNHLYFYWYRQILGQKVEFLVSFYNNEISEKSEIFDDQFSVERPDGSNFTLKIRSTKLEDSAMYFCASIPGDQETQYFGPGTRLLVL.

Only a few counts were recorded for this clonotype. The chain has TRBV7-6 and TRBJ1-5; possibly TRBD1 for D (5 bases). Germline V gene data show CDR1 as SGHVS and CDR2 as FNYEAQ. The CDR3 extends over 16 amino acids. Trimming cost V 5 bases and J 0 bases, with 14 bases left between them. The DNA of the CDR3 is TGTGCCAGCAGCCCCCGACAGCTATATAGCAATCAGCCCCAGCATTTT. Amino acids: CASSPRQLYSNQPQHF.

This clonotype has more than one count but fewer than ten. This sequence joins TRBV9 and TRBJ2-2; 9 bases fit TRBD2. V dropped 0 bases and J dropped 2; count of bases not matched to a gene: 5. CDR3 length: 17 residues. Germline lookup yields CDR1 SGDLS and CDR2 YYNGEE. In nucleotides, the CDR3 is TGTGCCAGCAGCGTAGAACGGCTAGCGGGAAACACCGGGGAGCTGTTTTTT. It codes for CASSVERLAGNTGELFF.

This chain uses TRBV7-9 with TRBJ2-7; possibly TRBD1 for D (7 bases). CDR1 and CDR2 from the germline V gene are SEHNR and FQNEAQ (reference sequence). This CDR3 spans 15 amino acids. Trimming took off 3 bases at V and 5 bases at J, with 17 bases between the two ends. The CDR3 nucleotides read TGTGCCAGCAGCTTCGAGGCTAGCAGGGGGGACGAGCAGTACTTC. This codes for CASSFEASRGDEQYF.

This clonotype was counted a few times. J is TRBJ1-4 and V is TRBV29-1; TRBD1 might be the D (5 bases). V was cut by 0 bases and J by 4 bases, with 9 bases left in between. Germline CDR1 reads SQVTM; CDR2 reads ANQGSEA. The CDR3 totals 14 residues. Here the CDR3 reads CSVEDGTLNEKLFF. The CDR3 DNA is TGCAGCGTTGAAGACGGGACCCTTAATGAAAAACTGTTTTTT.

This clonotype appeared a few times. This chain connects TRBV24-1 to TRBJ1-2; the D is unclear. Trimming pared 9 bases from V and 3 bases from J, leaving 13 bases between. The CDR3 totals 13 residues. Germline V CDR1 and CDR2: KGHDR, SFDVKD. For the CDR3, the DNA is TGTGCCACCCCCCCCGCAGACTACTATGGCTACACCTTC. It is translated as CATPPADYYGYTF.

The V and J genes are TRBV2 and TRBJ2-7; a weak D match, TRBD2 (5 bases). CDR1 and CDR2 from the germline V gene are SNHLY and FYNNEI. Trimming shortened V by 5 bases and J by 6 bases, and 14 bases separated the two germline ends. The CDR3 totals 13 residues. CDR3 in amino acids: CASSLYPGVEQYF. The CDR3 coding sequence is TGTGCCAGCAGTTTATACCCCGGGGTCGAGCAGTACTTC.

The J gene is TRBJ2-2, the V gene TRBV5-1; 9 bases line up with TRBD2. V trimming: 6 bases; J trimming: 7 bases; junction bases outside the gene matches: 10. Looked up from germline, CDR1 is SGHRS and CDR2 is YFSETQ. The CDR3 consists of 15 residues. CDR3 region: CASMREGHVIGELFF. The DNA of the CDR3 is TGCGCCAGCATGCGGGAGGGCCACGTCATCGGGGAGCTGTTTTTT.

The chain combines TRBV20-1 with TRBJ2-5, with D perhaps matching TRBD1 or TRBD2 (6 bases each). The germline V gene encodes CDR1 DFQATT and CDR2 SNEGSKA (reference sequence). The CDR3 loop spans 14 amino acids. Here the CDR3 DNA reads TGCAGCACCGGTCCTACGGGGGCATCGGAGACCCAGTACTTC. Encoded protein: CSTGPTGASETQYF.

A remark on this clonotype: Given a much more abundant clone one base away, this may be a read error. This chain uses TRBV29-1 with TRBJ2-5; D may be TRBD2 (7 bases). Germline V gene data show CDR1 as SQVTM and CDR2 as ANQGSEA. Between the trimmed V and J ends, which lost 8 bases and 4 bases, there was a span of 20 bases. The CDR3 consists of 14 residues. CDR3 nucleotides: TGCAGCATTGGCCCCGGGGGGCAGGGAGAGACCCAGTACTTC. It specifies CSIGPGGQGETQYF.

The chain uses TRBV25-1 and TRBJ2-2, with 7 bases lining up with TRBD1. The V segment lost 4 bases and the J segment 2 bases; nucleotides outside the gene matches: 10. The CDR3 is 17 amino acids. Germline V gene data show CDR1 as MGHDK and CDR2 as SYGVNS. The CDR3 DNA sequence: TGTGCCAGCAGTGCTACTCCGGGACAGCTCAACACCGGGGAGCTGTTTTTT. Translation gives CASSATPGQLNTGELFF.

This sequence joins TRBV7-2 and TRBJ2-5, with TRBD1 as a possible D gene (6 bases). Germline assignment: CDR1 SGHTA and CDR2 FQGNSA. Trimming took 5 bases from V and 2 from J, leaving 15 bases between them. There are 15 residues in the CDR3. The CDR3 loop reads CASSLDDRIQETQYF. The CDR3 DNA sequence: TGTGCCAGCAGCCTCGACGACAGGATTCAAGAGACCCAGTACTTC.

This clonotype was observed at least ten times. The V gene is TRBV2, the J gene TRBJ1-2; no clear D. CDR1 and CDR2 from the germline V gene are SNHLY and FYNNEI. There are 13 residues in the CDR3. Deletions cut 11 bases from V and 0 bases from J, with 13 bases between. The CDR3 loop is CAGSAGTNYGYTF. The CDR3 DNA reads TGTGCCGGAAGTGCCGGGACTAACTATGGCTACACCTTC.

This clonotype appeared many times. The rearrangement uses TRBV7-9 and TRBJ2-7, with D perhaps matching TRBD1 (5 bases). Trimming pared 4 bases from V and 5 bases from J, leaving 15 bases between. Germline CDR1 is SEHNR and CDR2 is FQNEAQ (reference sequence). CDR3 length equals 14 residues. The CDR3 spells CASSSRQTQHEQYF. The DNA for the CDR3 is TGTGCCAGCAGCTCCCGACAGACCCAACACGAGCAGTACTTC.

The chain couples TRBV4-2 to TRBJ2-7; D ambiguous. V shed 0 bases and J shed 5 bases, with 14 bases lying between them. This CDR3 contains 15 residues. Germline-derived CDR1 and CDR2 are LGHNA and YNFKEQ. The DNA of the CDR3 is TGTGCCAGCAGCCAAGAACGGCTAGTTACCCACGAGCAGTACTTC. The encoded protein is CASSQERLVTHEQYF.

For this clonotype: A much larger clone lies one base from this, so it may be a read error. This sequence joins TRBV7-6 and TRBJ1-6; TRBD1 matches 8 bases. CDR1 and CDR2 (germline): SGHVS, FNYEAQ. This CDR3 has 15 amino acids. This chain's CDR3 is CVSSLTTGVKSPLHF. CDR3 nucleotides: TGTGTCAGCAGCTTAACGACAGGGGTCAAATCACCCCTCCACTTT.

This clonotype has at least ten counts. One end of the junction varies from germline; a read error may be responsible. This chain connects TRBV7-2 to TRBJ2-7, with D tentatively TRBD2 (6 bases). The germline gives CDR1 SGHTA, CDR2 FQGNSA. CDR3 length: 12 amino acids. The CDR3 protein is CASSQGGNEQYF. In DNA, the CDR3 is TGCGCCAGCAGCCAAGGCGGGAACGAGCAGTACTTC.

This clonotype was seen at least ten times. CDR3 nucleotides: TGTGCCAGCAGGCCCGGGACAGGGAATTCACCCCTCCACTTT. Translated, it gives CASRPGTGNSPLHF. The V gene is TRBV2, the J gene TRBJ1-6, with 9 nucleotides matching TRBD1. Germline V lookup: CDR1 SNHLY, CDR2 FYNNEI. This CDR3 is 14 amino acids long. The V and J ends lost 6 bases and 7 bases, in that order; junction bases with no gene match: 4.

This rearrangement joins TRBV2 to TRBJ1-5; 9 positions match TRBD1. The germline gives CDR1 SNHLY, CDR2 FYNNEI. The CDR3 contains 16 residues. The V segment lost 5 bases and the J segment 0 bases; nucleotides outside the gene matches: 5. The CDR3 region has the DNA TGTGCCAGCAGTAAGGACAGGGGAAATAGCAATCAGCCCCAGCATTTT. Translated: CASSKDRGNSNQPQHF.

As regards this clonotype: This CDR3 fails to terminate in the conserved phenylalanine or tryptophan, so it likely reflects a read error. CDR3 in amino acids: CASSLGQAWELLPLEAFL. Here the CDR3 DNA reads TGTGCCAGCAGCTTAGGCCAGGCTTGGGAATTGCTGCCCCTTGAAGCTTTCCTT. This chain links TRBV11-1 with TRBJ1-1; D is ambiguous. The CDR3 consists of 18 residues. CDR1 SGHAT and CDR2 FQDESV come from the germline V gene (reference sequence). The V and J ends lost 1 base and 7 bases respectively, with 25 bases between them.